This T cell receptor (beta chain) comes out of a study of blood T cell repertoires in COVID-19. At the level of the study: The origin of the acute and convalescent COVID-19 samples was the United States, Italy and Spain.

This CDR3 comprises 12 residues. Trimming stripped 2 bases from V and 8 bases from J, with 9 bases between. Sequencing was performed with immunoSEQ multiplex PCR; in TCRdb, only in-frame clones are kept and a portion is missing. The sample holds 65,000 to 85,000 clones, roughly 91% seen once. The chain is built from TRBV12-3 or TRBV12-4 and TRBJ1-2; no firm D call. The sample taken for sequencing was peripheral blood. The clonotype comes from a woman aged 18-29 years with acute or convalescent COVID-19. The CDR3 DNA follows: TGTGCCAGCAGTTTAACGGTGAAGGGCTACACCTTC. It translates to CASSLTVKGYTF.